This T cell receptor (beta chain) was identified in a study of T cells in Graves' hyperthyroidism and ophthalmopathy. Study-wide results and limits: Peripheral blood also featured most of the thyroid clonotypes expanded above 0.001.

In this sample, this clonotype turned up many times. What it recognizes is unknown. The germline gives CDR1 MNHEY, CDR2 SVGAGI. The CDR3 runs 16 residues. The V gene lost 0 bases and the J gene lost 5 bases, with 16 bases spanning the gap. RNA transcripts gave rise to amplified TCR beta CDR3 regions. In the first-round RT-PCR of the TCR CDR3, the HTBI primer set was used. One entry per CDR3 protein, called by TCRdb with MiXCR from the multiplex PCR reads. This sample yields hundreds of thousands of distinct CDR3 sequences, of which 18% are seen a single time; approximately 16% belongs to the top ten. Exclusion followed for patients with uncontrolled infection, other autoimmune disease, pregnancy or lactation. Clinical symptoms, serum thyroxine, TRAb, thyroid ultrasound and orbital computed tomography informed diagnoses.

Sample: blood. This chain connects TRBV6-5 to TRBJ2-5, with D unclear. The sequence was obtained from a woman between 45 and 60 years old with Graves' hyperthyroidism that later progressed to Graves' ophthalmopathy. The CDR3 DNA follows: TGTGCCAGCAGTTACTCGAAATTCTTAAGGCGGGAGACCCAGTACTTC. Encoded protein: CASSYSKFLRRETQYF.